The clone carrying this T cell receptor beta chain was observed at least ten times. Its antigen remains unidentified. These data come from a study of CD8 T cells in ankylosing spondylitis. Trimming cost V 1 base and J 9 bases, with 13 bases left between them. The CDR3 consists of 13 residues. MiXCR, run by TCRdb on the 5' RACE reads, gives a single entry per CDR3 protein. The repertoire holds nearly 350,000 distinct CDR3 sequences, roughly 14% seen once, with roughly 1.1% in the top ten. Study findings and constraints: Blood from ankylosing spondylitis patients appeared to carry a characteristic roughly 8-variant TCR beta motif.

This sequence joins TRBV12-3 or TRBV12-4 and TRBJ2-7, with D possibly being TRBD1 (5 bases). The receptor was isolated from a male donor with ankylosing spondylitis or in good health (not recorded which). What was sequenced was blood, either unsorted or a sorted T cell fraction (not recorded which). CDR3 bases: TGTGCCAGCAGTTTAGAGGCAGGGAAGGGGCAGTACTTC. Protein product: CASSLEAGKGQYF.